This T cell receptor beta chain was profiled in a study of blood T cell repertoires in COVID-19. Study context: The United States, Italy and Spain were the sources of the acute and convalescent COVID-19 samples. T cells, B-cell-depleted T cells, or PBMCs provided the cDNA or gDNA that served as material.

The CDR3 runs to 16 residues. Trimming removed 8 bases from V and 5 bases from J; junction bases left unmatched: 10. Looked up from germline, CDR1 is WNHNN and CDR2 is SYGVQD (reference sequence). Under the authors' procedure: Amplified reference gene primers provided the basis for estimating nucleated cell counts. The data were produced by immunoSEQ multiplex PCR, yet TCRdb's version contains in-frame clones alone and is incomplete. The DNA was the basis for D and trimming; V, J and clone size are from that table. The data contain 150,000 to 200,000 clones, 83% of them singletons. Those enrolled in Seattle joined during active infection and were followed longitudinally afterward.

The sequence came from a woman aged 70-85 years with COVID-19, enrolled during active disease. The sample consisted of peripheral blood. The rearrangement joins TRBV10-1 to TRBJ1-6; 9 bases match TRBD1. The CDR3 sequence is CASPRNGDRDNSPLHF. CDR3 bases: TGCGCCAGCCCCAGAAATGGGGACAGGGATAATTCACCCCTCCACTTT.